Each of the 26 T cell receptor beta chains below was sequenced from the same sample in a study of Graves' ophthalmopathy and Graves' hyperthyroidism. Beta-chain TCR CDR3 regions were amplified from RNA transcripts. Following a first-round RT-PCR that used HTBI primers, a second-round multiplex PCR was carried out. TCRdb fed the multiplex PCR reads into MiXCR, producing one record per CDR3 protein. This table has a few hundred thousand distinct CDR3 sequences, 15% to 20% appearing once. The source material was peripheral blood. These receptors originate from an adult woman with stable Graves' hyperthyroidism.

This clonotype was counted many times. The V and J genes are TRBV28 and TRBJ2-7; D is unclear. Looked up from germline, CDR1 is MDHEN and CDR2 is SYDVKM. This CDR3 region has 13 residues. V lost 5 bases to trimming and J lost 5 bases, with 13 bases between them. CDR3 nucleotide sequence: TGTGCCAGCAGTGGCCTGTCGCGACACGAGCAGTACTTC. Protein: CASSGLSRHEQYF.

About this clonotype: A much larger clone is a single base away; this may be a read error. The rearrangement joins TRBV27 to TRBJ2-2; 8 bases fit TRBD2. V trimming: 5 bases; J trimming: 8 bases; junction bases outside the gene matches: 10. CDR3 size: 15 residues. Germline V gives CDR1 MNHEY, CDR2 SMNVEV (reference sequence). The DNA for the CDR3 is TGTGCCAGCAGTCACTGGACTAGCAAGCGGGGGGAGCTGTTTTTT. This translates into CASSHWTSKRGELFF.

To note about this clonotype: Since a much larger clone is just one base distant, this may be a read error. This CDR3 is missing its conserved last phenylalanine or tryptophan, likely due to a read error. J is TRBJ2-5 and V is TRBV3-1; D may be TRBD1 (5 bases). The CDR3 totals 15 residues. Deletions cut 2 bases from V and 2 bases from J, with 12 bases between. The germline V gene encodes CDR1 LGHDT and CDR2 YNNKEL (reference sequence). CDR3 loop: CASSQSHQGQETQYY. For the CDR3, the DNA is TGTGCCAGCAGCCAATCCCATCAGGGTCAAGAGACCCAGTACTAC.

This clonotype was recorded at least ten times. The V gene is TRBV18, the J gene TRBJ2-7, with TRBD2 matching 13 bases. This CDR3 has 16 amino acids. The trim removed 0 bases at V and 5 bases at J, leaving 4 bases unmatched. In germline, CDR1 is KGHSH, CDR2 LQKENI. CDR3 loop: CASSPPGLAGSNEQYF. The CDR3 coding sequence is TGTGCCAGCTCACCACCGGGACTAGCGGGGTCTAACGAGCAGTACTTC.

The table lists this clonotype with many counts. The V gene is TRBV15, the J gene TRBJ2-2; TRBD2 aligns across 10 bases. Germline V lookup: CDR1 LNHNV, CDR2 YYDKDF (reference sequence). Losses at the gene ends were 5 bases for V and 6 bases for J; bases not matched to a gene: 12. This CDR3 has 17 residues. In nucleotides, the CDR3 is TGTGCCACCAGCGGAAAGGCTAGCGGGAGTTATGCCGGGGAGCTGTTTTTT. This sequence encodes CATSGKASGSYAGELFF.

This clonotype was detected many times. The chain is built from TRBV11-2 and TRBJ2-5, with D unresolved. V lost 5 bases and J 0 bases, leaving 7 bases between the germline ends. The germline gives CDR1 SGHAT, CDR2 FQNNGV. This CDR3 comprises 13 residues. CDR3 region: CASSPVDQETQYF. The CDR3 nucleotides read TGTGCCAGCAGCCCAGTGGACCAAGAGACCCAGTACTTC.

This clonotype has ten or more counts. DNA for the CDR3: TGTGCCAGCAGCTTAGGGTGGGACGCGCCCTTAACCTTC. It is translated as CASSLGWDAPLTF. The chain employs TRBV7-2 and TRBJ1-2, with D tentatively TRBD1 (5 bases). CDR1 is SGHTA, CDR2 FQGNSA, per germline. CDR3 length: 13 amino acids. With 1 base removed from V and 14 bases from J, the gap between germline ends came to 17 bases.

This chain connects TRBV28 to TRBJ2-7, with TRBD2 identical over 7 bases. Germline V gene lookup returns CDR1 MDHEN and CDR2 SYDVKM. The CDR3 loop spans 15 amino acids. V was pared by 1 base and J by 3 bases, with 6 bases of the junction left unmatched. The CDR3 coding sequence is TGTGCCAGCAGTTTATCCCGAGCGGGGCGCTACGAGCAGTACTTC. It yields the protein CASSLSRAGRYEQYF.

This clonotype occurred many times. The J gene is TRBJ2-7, the V gene TRBV6-1; D may be TRBD1 (6 bases). This CDR3 spans 14 amino acids. Per the germline V gene, CDR1 is MNHNS and CDR2 is SASEGT. The germline V and J ends were trimmed by 8 bases and 3 bases, with 17 bases remaining between them. CDR3 loop: CASGVLQGSYEQYF. The CDR3 DNA reads TGTGCCAGCGGAGTCTTACAGGGAAGCTACGAGCAGTACTTC.

The rearrangement joins TRBV12-5 to TRBJ1-1, with TRBD1 identical over 7 bases. V was pared by 6 bases and J by 6 bases, with 4 bases of the junction left unmatched. This CDR3 has 12 amino acids. Germline CDR1 LGHNT, CDR2 FRNRAP. The CDR3 loop is CASGQGWAEAFF. In DNA form, the CDR3 reads TGTGCTAGTGGACAGGGGTGGGCTGAAGCTTTCTTT.

This clonotype was seen only a few times. This chain connects TRBV18 to TRBJ2-7; TRBD1 matches at 9 bases. Unmatched junction bases numbered 8, after V lost 4 bases and J lost 4 bases. The CDR3 sequence is 15 residues long. The V gene's germline CDR1 is KGHSH and CDR2 LQKENI. CDR3 in amino acids: CASSRQQGAEYEQYF. The CDR3 DNA reads TGTGCCAGCTCACGACAACAGGGGGCCGAATACGAGCAGTACTTC.

There are many counts of this clonotype. Mismatch with germline at one junction end may stem from a read error. The chain combines TRBV28 with TRBJ2-4; 10 bases match TRBD2. The V gene's germline CDR1 is MDHEN and CDR2 SYDVKM. CDR3 length equals 16 residues. CDR3 nucleotides: TGTGCCAGCAGTACCAGGACTAGCGGCGCCCAAAACATTAAGTACTTC. Translated, it gives CASSTRTSGAQNIKYF.

This chain links TRBV20-1 with TRBJ1-1; 8 bases map to TRBD1. The CDR3 runs 12 residues. The germline V gene has CDR1 DFQATT and CDR2 SNEGSKA (reference sequence). V lost 4 bases, J lost 4 bases, and 2 bases stayed unmatched. The CDR3 here is CSANRGITEAFF. The CDR3, as DNA: TGCAGTGCTAACAGGGGGATCACTGAAGCTTTCTTT.

The chain has TRBV30 and TRBJ2-7; D perhaps matches TRBD2 (6 bases). The CDR3 consists of 13 residues. The germline gives CDR1 GTSNPN, CDR2 SVGIG (reference sequence). Between the trimmed V and J ends, which lost 3 bases and 3 bases, there was a span of 12 bases. The DNA of the CDR3 is TGTGCCTGGAGACTGGGGGGAGGCTACGAGCAGTACTTC. Translation: CAWRLGGGYEQYF.

Ten or more counts support this clonotype. The chain is built from TRBV6-5 and TRBJ2-2, with 8 bases identical to TRBD1. The CDR3 totals 16 residues. V was pared by 6 bases and J by 5 bases, with 11 bases of the junction left unmatched. Germline V gives CDR1 MNHEY, CDR2 SVGAGI. CDR3 nucleotide sequence: TGTGCCAGCAGAGGACAGGTGACAGGGGTAACCGGGGAGCTGTTTTTT. Its protein product is CASRGQVTGVTGELFF.

Many counts were recorded for this clonotype. CDR3 bases: TGTGCCAGCAGCTTAGCCCGGACAGACTTTGGCTACACCTTC. This sequence encodes CASSLARTDFGYTF. The chain is built from TRBV7-2 and TRBJ1-2; the D gene is possibly TRBD1 (6 bases). The V gene lost 0 bases and the J gene lost 7 bases, with 12 bases spanning the gap. Per germline, CDR1 SGHTA and CDR2 FQGNSA. The CDR3 sequence is 14 residues long.

This clonotype was seen many times. This chain joins TRBV6-1 and TRBJ1-5; 8 nucleotides agree with TRBD1. The length of the CDR3 is 13 residues. Germline CDR1 and CDR2: MNHNS and SASEGT. Trimming took 8 bases from V and 7 from J; bases not matched to a gene: 7. The CDR3 reads CASAPQGAQPQHF. Here the CDR3 DNA reads TGTGCCAGCGCTCCTCAGGGGGCGCAGCCCCAGCATTTT.

This clonotype has ten or more counts. The rearrangement links TRBV28 to TRBJ2-5; TRBD1 aligns across 12 bases. Germline V gene sequence: CDR1 MDHEN, CDR2 SYDVKM. CDR3 length: 20 amino acids. The J segment lost 2 bases and the V segment lost 4 bases, leaving 17 bases of the junction unmatched. CDR3 in amino acids: CASSSDVPGQGASSQETQYF. CDR3 nucleotide sequence: TGTGCCAGCAGTTCTGACGTCCCGGGACAGGGGGCGAGTTCTCAAGAGACCCAGTACTTC.

This clonotype was detected many times. The chain has TRBV2 and TRBJ1-5; 10 nucleotides line up with TRBD1. Germline V gene data show CDR1 as SNHLY and CDR2 as FYNNEI. The CDR3 totals 17 residues. J lost 0 bases, V lost 6 bases, and 8 bases had no gene match. The CDR3 is CASRGTGDNNSNQPQHF. In DNA, the CDR3 is TGTGCCAGCAGGGGGACAGGGGATAACAATAGCAATCAGCCCCAGCATTTT.

Many counts were recorded for this clonotype. The rearrangement uses TRBV27 and TRBJ2-3; maybe TRBD1 (5 bases). The CDR3 runs to 17 residues. Germline values: CDR1 MNHEY, CDR2 SMNVEV (reference sequence). Trimming took 0 bases from V and 1 from J, leaving 14 bases between them. The CDR3 nucleotides read TGTGCCAGCAGTTTATCGCAGACAGCCAGAGGCACAGATACGCAGTATTTT. This gives the protein CASSLSQTARGTDTQYF.

This clonotype was recorded at least ten times. The V call is TRBV2, the J call TRBJ1-1; D is undetermined. V lost 9 bases, J lost 5 bases, and 22 bases lay in between. Germline lookup yields CDR1 SNHLY and CDR2 FYNNEI. There are 15 residues in the CDR3. CDR3 region: CASRGRAMGWTEAFF. For the CDR3, the DNA is TGTGCCAGTCGTGGGAGGGCAATGGGTTGGACTGAAGCTTTCTTT.

This clonotype was observed a handful of times. V gene TRBV6-5 combines with J gene TRBJ2-7; 7 bases map to TRBD2. J was trimmed by 0 bases and V by 4 bases; bases with no gene match: 12. Germline V CDR1 and CDR2: MNHEY, SVGAGI. The CDR3 loop spans 17 amino acids. The CDR3 loop is CASSFSLAGGSSYEQYF. DNA for the CDR3: TGTGCCAGCAGTTTTAGCTTAGCCGGGGGGAGCTCCTACGAGCAGTACTTC.

This clonotype was picked up many times. This chain links TRBV28 with TRBJ2-7, with unresolved D. V lost 3 bases and J 2 bases, leaving 11 bases between the germline ends. Looked up from germline, CDR1 is MDHEN and CDR2 is SYDVKM. The CDR3 contains 14 residues. The CDR3 reads CASSFSRTPYEQYF. The CDR3 bases are TGTGCCAGCAGTTTTAGCAGGACGCCCTACGAGCAGTACTTC.

This clonotype was seen only a few times. A much larger clone is a single base away; this may be a read error. The chain uses TRBV12-3 or TRBV12-4 and TRBJ1-1, with a weak D call TRBD1 (6 bases). CDR3 size: 15 residues. CDR3 coding DNA: TGTGCCAGCAGTTTAGGACCAGGGGCGCACACTGAAGCTTGCTTT. Translating it yields CASSLGPGAHTEACF.

Regarding this clonotype: This could be a read error, since a much larger clone is one nucleotide away. This chain uses TRBV19 with TRBJ2-2; either TRBD1 or TRBD2 may supply D (5 bases each). Per germline, CDR1 LNHDA and CDR2 SQIVND (reference sequence). The length of the CDR3 is 14 residues. V lost 1 base to trimming and J lost 7 bases, with 10 bases between them. The CDR3 nucleotides are TGTGCCAGTAGTATAGCCGGGGCAGTCGGGGAGCTGTTTTTT. Translation: CASSIAGAVGELFF.

This clonotype was seen repeatedly, ten times or more. The chain recombines TRBV6-5 with TRBJ1-3, with 10 bases that match TRBD1. Germline V gene lookup returns CDR1 MNHEY and CDR2 SVGAGI. This CDR3 spans 17 amino acids. After removal of 2 bases from V and 2 bases from J, the junction contained 6 bases not matched to a gene. CDR3 in amino acids: CASSYLGTGEPGNTIYF. The CDR3 nucleotides read TGTGCCAGCAGTTACCTTGGGACAGGGGAACCTGGAAACACCATATATTTT.